One sample yielded the 15 T cell receptor beta chains listed below, sequenced in a study of early T cells in non-severe SARS-CoV-2 infection. TCRdb reprocessed the 5' RACE reads via MiXCR and lists one record per CDR3 protein. The table records some 38,000 distinct CDR3 sequences, 3.5% to 5% of them present only once. The sample taken for sequencing was whole blood. The receptor set was obtained from an adult who was a healthcare worker with PCR-confirmed SARS-CoV-2 infection or an uninfected control (not recorded which).

This clonotype was observed once. The chain is built from TRBV7-8 and TRBJ2-3, with 13 bases fitting TRBD2. This CDR3 spans 19 amino acids. CDR1 and CDR2 (germline): SGHVS, FQNEAQ. Trimming at V came to 3 bases and at J to 1 base, leaving 10 bases not matched to a gene. CDR3 amino acids: CASSFQTSGGYRRTDTQYF. As DNA, the CDR3 is TGTGCCAGCAGCTTTCAGACTAGCGGGGGGTATCGCCGCACAGATACGCAGTATTTT.

A few counts support this clonotype. The chain has TRBV7-6 and TRBJ2-2, with a tentative D call TRBD2 (5 bases). Trimming shortened V by 1 base and J by 4 bases, and 13 bases separated the two germline ends. Germline V CDR1 and CDR2: SGHVS, FNYEAQ. The CDR3 sequence is 16 residues long. The CDR3 bases are TGTGCCAGCAGCTTAGTTAGAGGGAGTACCACCGGGGAGCTGTTTTTT. It encodes CASSLVRGSTTGELFF.

The gene calls are TRBV30 and TRBJ1-5; 9 bases are shared with TRBD1. The CDR3 has 18 amino acids. Germline lookup yields CDR1 GTSNPN and CDR2 SVGIG (reference sequence). After removal of 2 bases from V and 3 bases from J, the junction contained 14 bases not matched to a gene. Here the CDR3 reads CAWSKGQGVDGVNQPQHF. The CDR3 DNA reads as TGTGCCTGGAGTAAGGGACAGGGAGTTGACGGTGTCAATCAGCCCCAGCATTTT.

This clonotype was detected a few times. This chain uses TRBV5-1 with TRBJ2-3; D ambiguous. The germline CDR1 and CDR2 sequences are SGHRS and YFSETQ. CDR3 size: 11 residues. Deletions cut 2 bases from V and 6 bases from J, with 4 bases between. CDR3 protein: CASSFKDTQYF. CDR3 nucleotide sequence: TGCGCCAGCAGCTTTAAGGATACGCAGTATTTT.

The sample holds many counts of this clonotype. The J gene is TRBJ2-7, the V gene TRBV6-5; D is possibly TRBD1 (6 bases). The V gene lost 2 bases and the J gene lost 3 bases, with 11 bases spanning the gap. The CDR3 is 14 amino acids. The germline CDR1 and CDR2 sequences are MNHEY and SVGAGI. CDR3 sequence reads: CASSYTGHVYEQYF. The CDR3 nucleotides are TGTGCCAGCAGTTACACGGGACACGTCTACGAGCAGTACTTC.

The sample holds many counts of this clonotype. The DNA for the CDR3 is TGTGCAAGTCCCCCCCCCGGGGGGGCAGATACGCAGTATTTT. This translates into CASPPPGGADTQYF. The chain employs TRBV12-2 and TRBJ2-3; the table's D call TRBD1 went unverified against the DNA. TRBV12-2 has pseudogene status. The CDR3 runs 14 residues.

This clonotype has a count of ten or more. V usage is TRBV12-3 or TRBV12-4 and J usage is TRBJ2-1, with D tentatively TRBD1 (6 bases). CDR3 length: 13 amino acids. V was clipped by 4 bases and J by 6 bases, with 10 bases between them. In DNA, the CDR3 is TGTGCCAGCAGTTCAGGGGTTTCCAATGAGCAGTTCTTC. Amino acids: CASSSGVSNEQFF.

This clonotype has at least ten counts. The chain is built from TRBV6-2 or TRBV6-3 and TRBJ1-5, with a possible D match to TRBD1 (6 bases). CDR3 size: 13 residues. V lost 7 bases and J lost 4, with 11 bases in between. Germline CDR1 is MNHEY and CDR2 is SVGEGT. CDR3 residues: CASTQGGNQPQHF. The CDR3 DNA follows: TGTGCCAGCACCCAAGGGGGTAATCAGCCCCAGCATTTT.

This clonotype was recorded many times. The chain is built from TRBV20-1 and TRBJ1-3; no reliable D call. The length of the CDR3 is 13 residues. V shed 3 bases and J shed 0 bases, with 6 bases lying between them. Germline CDR1 reads DFQATT; CDR2 reads SNEGSKA (reference sequence). Here the CDR3 DNA reads TGCAGTGCTAGTGAAGGCTCTGGAAACACCATATATTTT. It yields the protein CSASEGSGNTIYF.

This chain links TRBV2 with TRBJ2-2; no reliable D call. This CDR3 has 15 amino acids. From germline, CDR1 is SNHLY and CDR2 FYNNEI. With 3 bases removed from V and 0 bases from J, the gap between germline ends came to 8 bases. The CDR3 region has the DNA TGTGCCAGCAGTGACGAGCAAACGAACACCGGGGAGCTGTTTTTT. Translating gives CASSDEQTNTGELFF.

This clonotype was recorded many times. V and J are TRBV5-1 and TRBJ1-5; tentative D call: TRBD1 (6 bases). The germline V gene has CDR1 SGHRS and CDR2 YFSETQ. The CDR3 length is 15 residues. Between the trimmed V and J ends, which lost 2 bases and 1 base, there was a span of 10 bases. In nucleotides, the CDR3 is TGCGCCAGCAGCTTACAGGGCGTCAGCAATCAGCCCCAGCATTTT. Its translation is CASSLQGVSNQPQHF.

This chain links TRBV20-1 with TRBJ1-1; 11 positions match TRBD1. This CDR3 region has 13 residues. Germline V gene lookup returns CDR1 DFQATT and CDR2 SNEGSKA (reference sequence). J was trimmed by 5 bases and V by 6 bases; bases with no gene match: 5. The CDR3: CSAGQGARTEAFF. The DNA for the CDR3 is TGCAGTGCCGGACAGGGGGCGAGGACTGAAGCTTTCTTT.

This clonotype came up many times. CDR3 loop: CASSLIAGGHATTDTQYF. CDR3 sequence (DNA): TGTGCCAGCAGCCTCATAGCGGGGGGCCATGCGACCACAGATACGCAGTATTTT. The chain recombines TRBV7-6 with TRBJ2-3; 10 bases map to TRBD2. The CDR3 sequence is 18 residues long. Germline CDR1 is SGHVS and CDR2 is FNYEAQ. The J segment lost 2 bases and the V segment lost 5 bases, leaving 13 bases of the junction unmatched.

The chain carries TRBV6-1 and TRBJ2-7, with 8 bases that match TRBD2. This CDR3 comprises 17 residues. J lost 2 bases, V lost 7 bases, and 16 bases had no gene match. Germline V gene lookup returns CDR1 MNHNS and CDR2 SASEGT. The CDR3 here is CASIPGAGGPDTYEQYF. CDR3 bases: TGTGCCAGCATCCCCGGGGCGGGGGGACCAGATACCTACGAGCAGTACTTC.

There are many counts of this clonotype. The rearrangement uses TRBV12-3 or TRBV12-4 and TRBJ2-7, with D possibly being TRBD2 (6 bases). The CDR3 covers 12 residues. V was clipped by 5 bases and J by 7 bases, with 12 bases between them. Written as DNA, the CDR3 is TGTGCCAGCAGTCATTCCGCGGGGGAGCAGTACTTC. Translated: CASSHSAGEQYF.